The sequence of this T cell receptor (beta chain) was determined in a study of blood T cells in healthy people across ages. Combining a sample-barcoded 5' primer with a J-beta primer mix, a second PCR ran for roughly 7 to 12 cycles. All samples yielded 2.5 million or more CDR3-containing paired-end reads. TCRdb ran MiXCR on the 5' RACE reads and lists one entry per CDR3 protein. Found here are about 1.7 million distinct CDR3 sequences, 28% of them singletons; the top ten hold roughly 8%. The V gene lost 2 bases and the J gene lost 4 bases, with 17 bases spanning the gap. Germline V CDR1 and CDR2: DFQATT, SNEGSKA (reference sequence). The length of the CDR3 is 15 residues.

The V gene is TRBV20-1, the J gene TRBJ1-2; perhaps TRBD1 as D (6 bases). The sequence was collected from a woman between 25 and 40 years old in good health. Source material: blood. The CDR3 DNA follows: TGCAGTGCTAGACCAAGGGGCAGGGGCGTCTATGGCTACACCTTC. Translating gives CSARPRGRGVYGYTF.